This T cell receptor (beta chain) was identified in a study of molecular identifiers for immune sequencing clone quantification. On the study more broadly: Replicates involved a five-way split of RNA from around 20,000 or 99,000 naive CD8 cells, with sequencing of four.

In preparing bulk TCR libraries, previously described methods and listed TCR primers were used. TCRdb fed the PCR reads into MiXCR, producing one record per CDR3 protein. The sample yields hundreds of thousands of distinct CDR3 sequences, roughly 25% seen once. CDR3 length equals 15 residues. The V end lost 0 bases, the J end lost 4 bases, and 13 bases lay between the germline ends. Germline CDR1 reads SGDLS; CDR2 reads YYNGEE. This clonotype appeared a few times. Sorted inputs of roughly 20,000 to 1,000,000 cells, with 10%, 30% or 50% RNA, yielded naive CD8 libraries. Sorting selected naive CD8 T cells with a CD8+CD4-CCR7+CD45RA+ phenotype.

The sequenced material came from naive CD8+ T cells from blood, with Jurkat cell RNA spiked in. Subset in this sample: FACS-sorted CD8+CD4-CCR7+CD45RA+ naive T cells. The sequence came from a human donor in good health. Some libraries in this study had Jurkat cell RNA spiked in. The chain links TRBV9 to TRBJ2-5; maybe TRBD1 (5 bases). The CDR3 loop reads CASSVGVQGSETQYF. CDR3 in DNA: TGTGCCAGCAGCGTAGGGGTGCAGGGTTCAGAGACCCAGTACTTC.